This TCR beta chain was sequenced for a study of PD-1 blockade in classical Hodgkin lymphoma. Study results and caveats: Complete responders possessed baseline diversity comparable to newly diagnosed patients. By C4D1 there was a significant rise in CD4+ TCR diversity but not in CD8+ TCR diversity. In newly diagnosed patients, baseline TCR diversity was reportedly below that of healthy donors.

Trimming cost V 6 bases and J 0 bases; bases outside gene matches: 3. The CDR3 runs to 14 residues. Germline assignment: CDR1 MNHEY and CDR2 SMNVEV (reference sequence). TCRdb's copy holds only in-frame clones and misses some; the assay was immunoSEQ multiplex PCR. The sample has tens of thousands of clones; roughly 78% are singletons. This sample's time point: cycle 4 day 1 (C4D1), after 6 weeks of nivolumab. In every patient, relapse followed autologous stem cell transplantation, while exposure to brentuximab vedotin differed. Comment on this clone: Its antigen is unknown.

This clonotype was sampled from a human donor with classical Hodgkin lymphoma. This chain links TRBV27 with TRBJ2-3; TRBD2 aligns across 7 bases. Sequencing used peripheral blood mononuclear cells (PBMCs), obtained before the fourth cycle of nivolumab. CDR3 residues: CASSLAASTDTQYF. The CDR3 DNA follows: TGTGCCAGCAGCCTAGCGGCTAGCACAGATACGCAGTATTTT.